The T cell receptor beta chain under discussion was sequenced for a study of T cell responses to AZD1222 COVID-19 vaccine. Study results and limitations: Only a handful of AZD1222 recipients tested seropositive at baseline. Unmutated variant regions are reportedly targeted by nearly half of spike-specific TCRs. Vaccine-associated CD4 TCRs ranged over spike, dominating at 160-218 and 743-854. Donors skewed white British and female; clonal diversity was possibly underestimated.

Repertoires were generated with immunoSEQ multiplex PCR, while TCRdb's copy carries only in-frame clones and drops some. The sample consists of around 200,000 clones, about 91% of them appearing once. The germline CDR1 and CDR2 sequences are SEHNR and FQNEAQ (reference sequence). The CDR3 length is 13 residues. With V trimmed by 6 bases and J by 4 bases, 3 bases remained unmatched. In regard to this clone: The antigen remains undetermined.

The sequencing here drew on peripheral blood, taken on day 0 of AZD1222 vaccination. The rearrangement joins TRBV7-9 to TRBJ1-5; 7 bases are a match to TRBD1. The TCR sequence derives from an adult in good health. Here the CDR3 reads CASSGQANQPQHF. CDR3 sequence (DNA): TGTGCCAGCAGTGGACAGGCTAATCAGCCCCAGCATTTT.